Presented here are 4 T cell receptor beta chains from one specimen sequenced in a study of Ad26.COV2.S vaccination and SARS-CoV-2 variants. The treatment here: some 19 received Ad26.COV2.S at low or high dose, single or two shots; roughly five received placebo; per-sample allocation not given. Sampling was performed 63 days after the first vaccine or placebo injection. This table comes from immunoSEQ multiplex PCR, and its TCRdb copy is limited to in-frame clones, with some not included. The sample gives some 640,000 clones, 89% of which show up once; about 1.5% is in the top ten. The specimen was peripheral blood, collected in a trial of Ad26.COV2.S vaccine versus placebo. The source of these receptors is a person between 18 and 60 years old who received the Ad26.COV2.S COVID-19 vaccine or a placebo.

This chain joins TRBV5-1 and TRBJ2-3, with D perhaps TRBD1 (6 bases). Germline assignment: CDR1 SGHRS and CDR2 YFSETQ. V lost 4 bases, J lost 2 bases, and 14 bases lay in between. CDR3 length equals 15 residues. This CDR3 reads CASSSRQGNTDTQYF. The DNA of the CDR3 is TGCGCCAGCAGCAGTCGCCAGGGGAACACAGATACGCAGTATTTT.

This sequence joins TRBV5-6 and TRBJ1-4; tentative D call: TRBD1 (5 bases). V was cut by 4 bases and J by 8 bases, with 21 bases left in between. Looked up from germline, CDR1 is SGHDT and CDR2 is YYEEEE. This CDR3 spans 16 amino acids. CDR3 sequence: CASSNGPRPGREKLFF. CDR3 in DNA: TGTGCCAGCAGCAACGGACCCCGGCCAGGGCGGGAAAAACTGTTTTTT.

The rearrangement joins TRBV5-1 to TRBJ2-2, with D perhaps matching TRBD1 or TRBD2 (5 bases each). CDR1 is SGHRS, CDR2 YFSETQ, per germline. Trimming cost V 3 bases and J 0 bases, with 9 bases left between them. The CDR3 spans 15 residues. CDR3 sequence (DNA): TGCGCCAGCAGCTCGGGACCTACGAACACCGGGGAGCTGTTTTTT. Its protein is CASSSGPTNTGELFF.

CDR3 in DNA: TGTGCCAGCAGCCCCCATACGGCGGCCGGGGAGCTGTTTTTT. This codes for CASSPHTAAGELFF. The V call is TRBV7-9, the J call TRBJ2-2; D gene uncertain. Between the trimmed V and J ends, which lost 5 bases and 6 bases, there was a span of 13 bases. The CDR3 has 14 amino acids. Germline V gene data show CDR1 as SEHNR and CDR2 as FQNEAQ (reference sequence).